Following are 9 T cell receptor beta chains from one sample sequenced in a study of resident and recirculating memory T cells in vitiligo. Sequencing was performed with immunoSEQ multiplex PCR; in TCRdb, only in-frame clones are kept and a portion is missing. The sample shows 72,000 or so clones, about 90% of them seen only once. Sequenced: blood. The receptors here all came from a male donor with vitiligo.

V usage is TRBV7-8 and J usage is TRBJ2-1, with 10 bases aligning to TRBD1. This CDR3 spans 16 amino acids. CDR1 and CDR2 from the germline V gene are SGHVS and FQNEAQ. The J segment lost 4 bases and the V segment lost 1 base, leaving 4 bases of the junction unmatched. CDR3 protein: CASSLGRQGAYNEQFF. The CDR3 nucleotides read TGTGCCAGCAGCTTAGGGCGACAGGGGGCATACAATGAGCAGTTCTTC.

CDR3 in amino acids: CASRDSRGNTIYF. For the CDR3, the DNA is TGTGCCAGCAGGGACAGTCGTGGAAACACCATATATTTT. V gene TRBV6-1 combines with J gene TRBJ1-3; D may be TRBD1 (6 bases). Trimming took off 6 bases at V and 3 bases at J, with 9 bases between the two ends. Germline V gene lookup returns CDR1 MNHNS and CDR2 SASEGT. This CDR3 is 13 amino acids long.

This chain links TRBV4-3 with TRBJ1-5, with TRBD1 matching 7 bases. The germline CDR1 and CDR2 sequences are LGHNA and YSLEER. The CDR3 is made up of 14 amino acids. Trimming at V came to 2 bases and at J to 6 bases, leaving 4 bases not matched to a gene. The chain's CDR3 is CASSQNRGGQPQHF. For the CDR3, the DNA is TGCGCCAGCAGCCAAAACAGGGGCGGTCAGCCCCAGCATTTT.

This chain connects TRBV15 to TRBJ1-5; a weak D match, TRBD1 (5 bases). V lost 1 base and J lost 7, with 14 bases in between. The CDR3 runs to 15 residues. In germline, CDR1 is LNHNV, CDR2 YYDKDF (reference sequence). CDR3 sequence (DNA): TGTGCCACCAGCAGAGCTGTCGCAGGGCGCCAGCCCCAGCATTTT. It yields the protein CATSRAVAGRQPQHF. Looking up the rest from reference TRBV15 and TRBJ1-5 gives the full variable domain: DAMVIQNPRYQVTQFGKPVTLSCSQTLNHNVMYWYQQKSSQAPKLLFHYYDKDFNNEADTPDNFQSRRPNTSFCFLDIRSPGLGDTAMYLCATSRAVAGRQPQHFGDGTRLSIL.

This chain connects TRBV2 to TRBJ1-2; maybe TRBD1 (6 bases). Trimming left V 5 bases short and J 6 bases short, with 10 bases between. The CDR3 totals 12 residues. Germline lookup yields CDR1 SNHLY and CDR2 FYNNEI. The CDR3 bases are TGTGCCAGCAGTCAGGACAGCAATGGCTACACCTTC. It yields the protein CASSQDSNGYTF.

The chain uses TRBV29-1 and TRBJ2-7; no firm D call. Per germline, CDR1 SQVTM and CDR2 ANQGSEA. This CDR3 contains 13 residues. The V end lost 4 bases, the J end lost 3 bases, and 13 bases lay between the germline ends. The CDR3 sequence is CSVVWAGNYEQYF. In nucleotides, the CDR3 is TGCAGCGTTGTATGGGCAGGAAACTACGAGCAGTACTTC.

CDR3 sequence reads: CASKRNTIYF. The CDR3 DNA sequence: TGTGCCAGTAAGCGAAACACCATATATTTT. V usage is TRBV19 and J usage is TRBJ1-3; D is undetermined. Per germline, CDR1 LNHDA and CDR2 SQIVND (reference sequence). V shed 7 bases and J shed 5 bases, with 3 bases lying between them. The CDR3 is 10 residues long.

The chain combines TRBV5-6 with TRBJ1-2; a weak D match, TRBD1 (5 bases). Germline V gene data show CDR1 as SGHDT and CDR2 as YYEEEE. V was shortened by 3 bases and J by 2 bases, with 11 bases between the two germline ends. This CDR3 comprises 14 residues. In DNA form, the CDR3 reads TGTGCCAGCAGCTATGACAGTAGCAACTATGGCTACACCTTC. Translated: CASSYDSSNYGYTF.

V and J are TRBV27 and TRBJ2-1; 10 bases align to TRBD2. This CDR3 has 16 residues. J gave up 2 bases and V 6 bases, and 7 bases lay outside the gene matches. Germline V gene sequence: CDR1 MNHEY, CDR2 SMNVEV (reference sequence). The CDR3 DNA sequence: TGTGCCAGCAGCCGGACTAGCGGAAATACCTACAATGAGCAGTTCTTC. Protein: CASSRTSGNTYNEQFF.